Below, 2 T cell receptor beta chains from the same sample are listed, as sequenced in a study of T cells after somatic rescue of genetic block. Sequenced by immunoSEQ multiplex PCR; TCRdb stores in-frame clones only, minus some. Found here are about 15,000 clones, 72% of them singletons; the top ten hold more than 13%. The sample comprised peripheral blood mononuclear cells (PBMCs). These receptors were obtained from a boy younger than 18.

The CDR3 protein is CASSPTGNTEAFF. The CDR3 DNA sequence: TGTGCCAGTAGCCCGACAGGGAACACTGAAGCTTTCTTT. The V gene is TRBV19, the J gene TRBJ1-1; D is possibly TRBD1 (6 bases). In germline, CDR1 is LNHDA, CDR2 SQIVND (reference sequence). The CDR3 has 13 residues. Trimming cost V 6 bases and J 1 base, with 9 bases left between them.

This clone was counted only a few times. J is TRBJ1-2 and V is TRBV28; D is ambiguous. Germline loops: CDR1 MDHEN, CDR2 SYDVKM. V was clipped by 0 bases and J by 6 bases, with 11 bases between them. The CDR3 has 14 amino acids. This CDR3 is CASSLWVTVDGYTF. The CDR3 bases are TGTGCCAGCAGTTTATGGGTTACTGTGGATGGCTACACCTTC.